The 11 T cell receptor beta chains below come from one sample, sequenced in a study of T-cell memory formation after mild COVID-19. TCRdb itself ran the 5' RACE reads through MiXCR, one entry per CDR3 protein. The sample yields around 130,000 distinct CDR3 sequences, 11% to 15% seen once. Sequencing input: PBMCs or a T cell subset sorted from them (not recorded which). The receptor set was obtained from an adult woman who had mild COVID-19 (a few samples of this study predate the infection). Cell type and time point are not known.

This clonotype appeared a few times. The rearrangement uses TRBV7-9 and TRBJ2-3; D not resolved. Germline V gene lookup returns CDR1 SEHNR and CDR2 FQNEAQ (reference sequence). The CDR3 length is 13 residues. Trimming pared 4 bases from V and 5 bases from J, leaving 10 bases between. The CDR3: CASSSRMEDTQYF. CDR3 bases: TGTGCCAGCAGCTCCCGTATGGAAGATACGCAGTATTTT.

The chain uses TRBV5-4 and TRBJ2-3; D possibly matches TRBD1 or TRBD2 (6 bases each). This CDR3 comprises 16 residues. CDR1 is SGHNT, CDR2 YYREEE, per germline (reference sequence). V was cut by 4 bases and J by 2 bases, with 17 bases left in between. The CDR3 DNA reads TGTGCCAGCAGCCCCATTGGGGGGCTAAACACAGATACGCAGTATTTT. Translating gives CASSPIGGLNTDTQYF.

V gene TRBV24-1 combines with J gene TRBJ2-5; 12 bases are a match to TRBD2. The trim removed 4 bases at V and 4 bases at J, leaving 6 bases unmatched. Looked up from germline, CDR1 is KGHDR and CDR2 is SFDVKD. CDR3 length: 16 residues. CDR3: CATSDPLAGGRETQYF. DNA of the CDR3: TGTGCCACCAGTGACCCTCTAGCGGGGGGGAGAGAGACCCAGTACTTC.

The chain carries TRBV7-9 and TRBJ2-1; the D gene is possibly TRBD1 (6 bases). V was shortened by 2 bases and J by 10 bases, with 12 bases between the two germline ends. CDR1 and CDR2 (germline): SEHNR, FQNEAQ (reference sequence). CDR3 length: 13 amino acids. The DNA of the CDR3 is TGTGCCAGCAGCTTACCCCTGGGGGCGGAGCAGTTCTTC. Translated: CASSLPLGAEQFF.

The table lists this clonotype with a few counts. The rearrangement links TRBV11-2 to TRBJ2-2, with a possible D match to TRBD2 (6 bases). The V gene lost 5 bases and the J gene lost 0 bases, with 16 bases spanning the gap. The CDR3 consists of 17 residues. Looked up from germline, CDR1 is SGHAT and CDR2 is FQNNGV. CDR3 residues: CASSPDRRGPNTGELFF. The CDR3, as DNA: TGTGCCAGCAGCCCAGATAGGAGGGGCCCGAACACCGGGGAGCTGTTTTTT.

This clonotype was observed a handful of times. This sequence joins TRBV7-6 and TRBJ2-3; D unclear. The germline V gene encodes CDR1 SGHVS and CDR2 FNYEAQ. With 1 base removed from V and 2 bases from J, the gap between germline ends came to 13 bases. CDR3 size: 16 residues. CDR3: CASSLVTGSSTDTQYF. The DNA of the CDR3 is TGTGCCAGCAGCTTAGTTACGGGCAGCTCCACAGATACGCAGTATTTT.

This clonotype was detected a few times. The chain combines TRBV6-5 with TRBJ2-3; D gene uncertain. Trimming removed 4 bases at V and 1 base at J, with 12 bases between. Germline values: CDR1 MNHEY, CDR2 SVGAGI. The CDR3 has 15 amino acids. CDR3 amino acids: CASSSSFGRTDTQYF. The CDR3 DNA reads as TGTGCCAGCAGTTCCTCGTTTGGCCGCACAGATACGCAGTATTTT.

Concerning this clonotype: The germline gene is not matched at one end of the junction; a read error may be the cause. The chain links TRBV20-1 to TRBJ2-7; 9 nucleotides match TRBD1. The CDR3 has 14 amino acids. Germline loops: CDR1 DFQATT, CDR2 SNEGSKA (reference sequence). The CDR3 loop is CSARVQGASYEQYF. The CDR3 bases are TGCAGTGCCAGAGTACAGGGGGCTTCCTACGAGCAGTACTTC.

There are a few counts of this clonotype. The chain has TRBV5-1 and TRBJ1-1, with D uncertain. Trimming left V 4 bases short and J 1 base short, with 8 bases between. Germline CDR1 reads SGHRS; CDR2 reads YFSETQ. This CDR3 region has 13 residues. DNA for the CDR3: TGCGCCAGCAGCCTCCAGGAGAACACTGAAGCTTTCTTT. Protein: CASSLQENTEAFF.

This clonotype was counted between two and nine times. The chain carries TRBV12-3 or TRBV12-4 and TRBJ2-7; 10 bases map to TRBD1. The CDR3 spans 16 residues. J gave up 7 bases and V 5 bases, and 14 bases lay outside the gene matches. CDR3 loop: CASSPSDRGPGGEQYF. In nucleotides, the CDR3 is TGTGCCAGCAGTCCCTCCGACAGGGGGCCTGGTGGGGAGCAGTACTTC.

This CDR3 reads CSARDGLAGARRYTDTQYF. CDR3 coding DNA: TGCAGTGCTAGAGATGGACTAGCGGGAGCTCGTAGATACACAGATACGCAGTATTTT. This chain uses TRBV20-1 with TRBJ2-3; 13 bases agree with TRBD2. This CDR3 spans 19 amino acids. Germline loops: CDR1 DFQATT, CDR2 SNEGSKA (reference sequence). The junction had 11 bases not matched to a gene; V was cut back by 0 bases and J by 2 bases.